The 30 T cell receptor beta chains reported below all come from one sample, sequenced in a study of cytotoxic CD8 clonotypes in ibrutinib-treated CLL. Using immunoSEQ multiplex PCR, the repertoire was profiled, and TCRdb retains in-frame clones only, with some absent. The profile shows about 330,000 clones, 67% of them singletons. The sequences come from PBMCs, collected after 36 months of ibrutinib treatment. These receptors all come from a human donor with chronic lymphocytic leukemia.

The chain recombines TRBV27 with TRBJ1-6; TRBD1 is a possible D gene (6 bases). The CDR3 has 14 residues. CDR1 MNHEY and CDR2 SMNVEV come from the germline V gene (reference sequence). V shed 2 bases and J shed 10 bases, with 12 bases lying between them. CDR3 nucleotides: TGTGCCAGCAGTTTAGGGGGGCTATTATCACCCCTCCACTTT. This sequence encodes CASSLGGLLSPLHF.

This clone has a single count. The chain couples TRBV5-4 to TRBJ2-7; weak D call: TRBD2 (5 bases). The V end was cut by 0 bases, the J end by 7 bases, with 8 bases between. The germline V gene has CDR1 SGHNT and CDR2 YYREEE (reference sequence). The CDR3 covers 12 residues. CDR3 coding DNA: TGTGCCAGCAGCTTGGGTCCGGGGGAGCAGTACTTC. It translates to CASSLGPGEQYF.

This clone has only a few counts. This chain links TRBV7-9 with TRBJ1-1, with TRBD1 matching 9 bases. The CDR3 covers 14 residues. Trimming took 4 bases from V and 9 from J; bases not matched to a gene: 9. The germline V gene has CDR1 SEHNR and CDR2 FQNEAQ (reference sequence). CDR3 sequence: CASSWTGAPRKAFF. CDR3 nucleotide sequence: TGTGCCAGCAGCTGGACAGGGGCGCCGAGGAAAGCTTTCTTT.

The chain couples TRBV9 to TRBJ2-5, with D unclear. There are 15 residues in the CDR3. Germline V gene sequence: CDR1 SGDLS, CDR2 YYNGEE. Trimming pared 3 bases from V and 4 bases from J, leaving 16 bases between. CDR3: CASSGDGLTGETQYF. In DNA form, the CDR3 reads TGTGCCAGCAGCGGAGACGGGCTTACCGGAGAGACCCAGTACTTC.

The chain joins TRBV28 to TRBJ2-5, with 7 bases matching TRBD1. The CDR3 has 13 residues. V dropped 6 bases and J dropped 5; count of bases not matched to a gene: 6. CDR1 is MDHEN and CDR2 is SYDVKM in the germline V gene. CDR3 amino acids: CASSPTGFETQYF. CDR3 DNA: TGTGCCAGCAGCCCGACAGGGTTCGAGACCCAGTACTTC.

This clone was picked up a small number of times. The chain couples TRBV19 to TRBJ2-7; 7 bases fit TRBD1. In germline, CDR1 is LNHDA, CDR2 SQIVND (reference sequence). Trimming removed 1 base from V and 9 bases from J; junction bases left unmatched: 3. There are 12 residues in the CDR3. The CDR3 DNA sequence: TGTGCCAGTAGTATAGGGACAGGAATGCAGTACTTC. It specifies CASSIGTGMQYF.

This clone was seen a few times. This sequence joins TRBV7-5 and TRBJ2-7; the table's D call, TRBD2, has no DNA check behind it. TRBV7-5 is a documented pseudogene. The CDR3 is 17 amino acids. The CDR3 region is CARSSAPTSGGPAEQYF. In DNA, the CDR3 is TGTGCCAGAAGCTCGGCCCCGACTAGCGGGGGCCCAGCCGAGCAGTACTTC.

The V gene is TRBV23-1, the J gene TRBJ2-4; tentative D call: TRBD1 (6 bases). TRBV23-1 is sorted into the ORF group, with uncertain function. The CDR3 consists of 18 residues. Trimming cost V 4 bases and J 1 base, with 20 bases left between them. CDR3 sequence (DNA): TGCGCCAGCAGTCCTCGACCGGGACATTTCGCGGCCAAAAACATTCAGTACTTC. Protein: CASSPRPGHFAAKNIQYF.

This chain links TRBV5-6 with TRBJ2-3; weak D call: TRBD1 (6 bases). CDR3 length: 15 residues. Trimming removed 0 bases from V and 2 bases from J, with 10 bases in between. CDR1 is SGHDT and CDR2 is YYEEEE in the germline V gene. CDR3 DNA sequence: TGTGCCAGCAGCTTGGGGTCAGGGGCCACAGATACGCAGTATTTT. Amino acid sequence: CASSLGSGATDTQYF.

This clone was counted only a few times. This chain uses TRBV4-1 with TRBJ2-1; D may be TRBD1 (5 bases). V was cut by 4 bases and J by 8 bases, with 9 bases left in between. From germline, CDR1 is MGHRA and CDR2 YSYEKL. There are 12 residues in the CDR3. CDR3 in amino acids: CASSPWGDEQFF. CDR3 coding DNA: TGCGCCAGCAGCCCATGGGGCGATGAGCAGTTCTTC.

This clone has only a few counts. The V gene is TRBV7-9, the J gene TRBJ1-6; D is ambiguous. Germline V lookup: CDR1 SEHNR, CDR2 FQNEAQ (reference sequence). CDR3 length equals 13 residues. Between the trimmed V and J ends, which lost 5 bases and 7 bases, there was a span of 9 bases. DNA of the CDR3: TGTGCCAGCAGCCCCGTCGGGAATTCACCCCTCCACTTT. It is translated as CASSPVGNSPLHF.

The J gene is TRBJ1-1, the V gene TRBV2, with no clear D. Germline V gene lookup returns CDR1 SNHLY and CDR2 FYNNEI. The CDR3 covers 15 residues. V was shortened by 7 bases and J by 0 bases, with 15 bases between the two germline ends. The CDR3: CASTLKGWMNTEAFF. In DNA, the CDR3 is TGTGCCAGCACGCTTAAGGGTTGGATGAACACTGAAGCTTTCTTT.

Only a few counts were recorded for this clone. Relative to the germline gene, one junction end is altered; a read error may explain this. The V gene is TRBV7-6, the J gene TRBJ2-7, with D perhaps TRBD1 or TRBD2 (5 bases each). Per the germline V gene, CDR1 is SGHVS and CDR2 is FNYEAQ. The CDR3 runs to 14 residues. The CDR3 bases are TGTGCCAGCAGCGTCCGGGACGGGTCCTCCGAGCAGTACTTC. Its translation is CASSVRDGSSEQYF.

This chain connects TRBV4-2 to TRBJ2-5; no definite D call. With 2 bases removed from V and 5 bases from J, the gap between germline ends came to 9 bases. The CDR3 length is 13 residues. CDR1 is LGHNA and CDR2 is YNFKEQ in the germline V gene. The CDR3 DNA reads as TGTGCCAGCAGCCAATGGAACGGGGAGACCCAGTACTTC. The encoded protein is CASSQWNGETQYF.

The rearrangement joins TRBV5-1 to TRBJ2-5, with D possibly being TRBD1 (6 bases). Germline V gene lookup returns CDR1 SGHRS and CDR2 YFSETQ. With 1 base removed from V and 1 base from J, the gap between germline ends came to 14 bases. This CDR3 comprises 16 residues. This CDR3 is CASSLSQGWVQETQYF. DNA of the CDR3: TGCGCCAGCAGCTTGAGTCAGGGGTGGGTCCAAGAGACCCAGTACTTC.

CDR3: CASSLGSYNENEQYF. CDR3 sequence (DNA): TGTGCCAGCAGTTTAGGGTCCTACAACGAAAACGAGCAGTACTTC. The genes are TRBV27 and TRBJ2-7; D remains ambiguous. Germline CDR1 reads MNHEY; CDR2 reads SMNVEV (reference sequence). The CDR3 consists of 15 residues. Trimming took off 2 bases at V and 5 bases at J, with 16 bases between the two ends.

The chain links TRBV15 to TRBJ2-7; D is uncertain. V lost 0 bases to trimming and J lost 7 bases, with 7 bases between them. The CDR3 spans 12 residues. The V gene's germline CDR1 is LNHNV and CDR2 YYDKDF (reference sequence). This CDR3 is CATSRDGREQYF. As DNA, the CDR3 is TGTGCCACCAGCAGAGATGGGCGAGAGCAGTACTTC.

This sequence joins TRBV7-9 and TRBJ1-2, with D uncertain. Germline assignment: CDR1 SEHNR and CDR2 FQNEAQ (reference sequence). This CDR3 is built from 13 residues. Deletions cut 1 base from V and 6 bases from J, with 9 bases between. The CDR3 region has the DNA TGTGCCAGCAGCTTAGAGGTCGGGGATGGCTACACCTTC. Its protein product is CASSLEVGDGYTF.

V gene TRBV10-2 combines with J gene TRBJ2-7; perhaps TRBD2 as D (6 bases). CDR1 and CDR2 (germline): WSHSY, SAAADI. The CDR3 is 13 residues long. Between the trimmed V and J ends, which lost 7 bases and 0 bases, there was a span of 10 bases. DNA for the CDR3: TGCGCCAGCATTGGCGGGGCCTCCTACGAGCAGTACTTC. This gives the protein CASIGGASYEQYF.

This clone has more than one count but fewer than ten. The V call is TRBV7-9, the J call TRBJ2-1; D assignment may be TRBD1 or TRBD2 (5 bases each). Trimming cost V 6 bases and J 3 bases, with 15 bases left between them. CDR3 size: 15 residues. CDR1 is SEHNR and CDR2 is FQNEAQ in the germline V gene (reference sequence). CDR3 loop: CASRPPGRSYNEQFF. The CDR3 DNA is TGTGCCAGCAGACCCCCGGGACGGAGCTACAATGAGCAGTTCTTC.

This clone was detected only a few times. At one of its ends the junction is not consistent with the germline gene, which may arise from a read error. The rearrangement joins TRBV7-9 to TRBJ2-7, with D possibly being TRBD2 (6 bases). The CDR3 loop spans 12 amino acids. Germline CDR1 and CDR2: SEHNR and FQNEAQ (reference sequence). The CDR3 protein is CASSKEVGGPVF. CDR3 nucleotides: TGTGCCAGCAGTAAAGAGGTGGGGGGACCTGTCTTC.

The chain uses TRBV7-2 and TRBJ2-3; no clear D gene. This CDR3 has 13 amino acids. The V gene's germline CDR1 is SGHTA and CDR2 FQGNSA. The V and J ends lost 1 base and 4 bases respectively, with 6 bases between them. CDR3: CASSLVTADTQYF. CDR3 in DNA: TGTGCCAGCAGCTTAGTAACGGCAGATACGCAGTATTTT.

This chain links TRBV27 with TRBJ1-3, with 7 bases identical to TRBD1. Germline trimming cut 4 bases from V and 4 bases from J; bases unmatched to any gene: 10. The CDR3 length is 16 residues. The germline V gene encodes CDR1 MNHEY and CDR2 SMNVEV (reference sequence). The CDR3 sequence is CASSSIFLGQGNTIYF. The CDR3 region has the DNA TGTGCCAGCAGTTCTATTTTCCTGGGACAGGGAAACACCATATATTTT.

The rearrangement links TRBV5-4 to TRBJ2-7, with 10 bases identical to TRBD1. CDR1 SGHNT and CDR2 YYREEE come from the germline V gene (reference sequence). This CDR3 contains 15 residues. The V gene end was trimmed by 4 bases and the J gene end by 1 base; junction bases not matched to a gene: 5. The CDR3 is CASSPGQGVSYEQYF. The CDR3 bases are TGTGCCAGCAGCCCCGGACAGGGGGTATCCTACGAGCAGTACTTC.

The gene calls are TRBV5-4 and TRBJ2-7; the D gene is possibly TRBD2 (5 bases). The V end was cut by 0 bases, the J end by 1 base, with 14 bases between. The length of the CDR3 is 16 residues. The germline V gene has CDR1 SGHNT and CDR2 YYREEE (reference sequence). CDR3 sequence (DNA): TGTGCCAGCAGCTTGGATGGGCTAGCTAAATCCTACGAGCAGTACTTC. It codes for CASSLDGLAKSYEQYF.

This clone appeared a few times. This sequence joins TRBV6-1 and TRBJ1-3; D not resolved. This CDR3 has 12 amino acids. V was pared by 6 bases and J by 0 bases, with 3 bases between. Germline V gene sequence: CDR1 MNHNS, CDR2 SASEGT. CDR3 loop: CASSFSGNTIYF. In nucleotides, the CDR3 is TGTGCCAGCAGCTTCTCTGGAAACACCATATATTTT.

The DNA for the CDR3 is TGTGCCAGCAGCTTTTACACCTACACCGGGGAGCTGTTTTTT. It codes for CASSFYTYTGELFF. The chain is built from TRBV5-6 and TRBJ2-2; D not certain. Trimming left V 2 bases short and J 3 bases short, with 8 bases between. CDR1 and CDR2 from the germline V gene are SGHDT and YYEEEE. The CDR3 spans 14 residues.

This clone has more than one count but fewer than ten. V is TRBV9 and J is TRBJ2-3; D may be TRBD2 (6 bases). Germline V gene sequence: CDR1 SGDLS, CDR2 YYNGEE. V was pared by 4 bases and J by 4 bases, with 16 bases between. The CDR3 has 15 residues. CDR3 loop: CASSPPALAADTQYF. Here the CDR3 DNA reads TGTGCCAGCAGCCCTCCGGCACTAGCAGCAGATACGCAGTATTTT.

The chain is built from TRBV19 and TRBJ1-5, with 9 bases that match TRBD1. Germline values: CDR1 LNHDA, CDR2 SQIVND (reference sequence). This CDR3 has 16 amino acids. Unmatched junction bases numbered 10, after V lost 6 bases and J lost 4 bases. The CDR3 reads CASSKDTGQGNQPQHF. Written as DNA, the CDR3 is TGTGCCAGTAGCAAGGATACGGGACAGGGAAATCAGCCCCAGCATTTT.

The gene calls are TRBV4-1 and TRBJ2-5; D unclear. Trimming took off 2 bases at V and 4 bases at J, with 26 bases between the two ends. The CDR3 contains 19 residues. Germline CDR1 MGHRA, CDR2 YSYEKL. The CDR3, as DNA: TGCGCCAGCAGCCAAATCTACCACACCCGGACGGTGGTTCGAGAGACCCAGTACTTC. It specifies CASSQIYHTRTVVRETQYF.